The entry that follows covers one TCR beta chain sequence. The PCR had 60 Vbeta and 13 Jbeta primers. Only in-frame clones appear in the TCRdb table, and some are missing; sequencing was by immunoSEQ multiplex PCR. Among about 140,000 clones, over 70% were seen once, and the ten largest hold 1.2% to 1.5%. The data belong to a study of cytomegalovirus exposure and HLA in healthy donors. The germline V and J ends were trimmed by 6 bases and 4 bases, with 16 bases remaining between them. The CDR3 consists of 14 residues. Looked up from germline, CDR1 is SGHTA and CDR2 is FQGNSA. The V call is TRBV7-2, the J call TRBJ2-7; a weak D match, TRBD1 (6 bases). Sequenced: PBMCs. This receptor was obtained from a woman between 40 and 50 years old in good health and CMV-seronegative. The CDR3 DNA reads TGTGCCAGCAGTCGTCCAGGGGAGTTGTACGAGCAGTACTTC. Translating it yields CASSRPGELYEQYF.